This record looks at one TCR beta chain sequence and its context. The antigen it binds to is not known. Base qualities were left out, and no much larger clone turns up one base away. The immunoSEQ Assay, a bias-controlled multiplex PCR, was used to amplify TCRbeta CDR3 regions from genomic DNA. Concerning the study's data processing: Within the assay, amplification of reference gene primers was used to estimate how many nucleated cells each sample contained. Sequence reads were collapsed and filtered to measure the absolute abundance of every unique TCRbeta CDR3 rearrangement. For each sample, productive Simpson clonality was calculated as the square root of Simpson's diversity index across productive rearrangements. In its TCRdb copy, this immuneACCESS table keeps in-frame sequences only and misses some clones. Where compared with another copy, unresolved V genes explain less than half of these, and the others have no known cause. That table furnishes V, J and clone size, whereas the DNA furnished D and trimming. A total of approximately 130,000 clones appear in this sample, roughly 80% of them only once. Of the sample, 20% to 30% is held by the ten largest clones.

This specimen comes from a study of blood T cell repertoires in COVID-19 (dated by TCRdb to 2018 to 2021). Background for the entire study: The collaborator samples originated in the United States, Italy and Spain and spanned the acute and convalescent phases of COVID-19. The material from the prospective study consisted of cDNA or gDNA derived from T cells, B-cell-depleted T cells, or PBMCs. Deeply sampled blood TCRbeta repertoires from subjects exposed to, actively infected with, or recovered from COVID-19 were included in the dataset. The repertoires were released in a freely available public database meant as a resource for research on the immune response to SARS-CoV-2. Samples came from the ongoing ImmuneRACE study (first 160 participants) plus 1,254 subjects from 6 global collaborators. Sample metadata almost always included a de-identified subject ID, COVID-19 status, age in years and sex. Where available, HLA class I and class II types were obtained from metadata supplied by the sample provider rather than from assay-based typing. On the study overall, not on this receptor specifically: How much clinical and demographic metadata was included differed by source and by participant, and the metadata was provided uncurated.

Collaborating institutions collected whole blood in K2EDTA tubes following their own protocols. For TCRbeta analysis, collaborators shipped samples as frozen whole blood, isolated PBMCs, or DNA extracted from either of those sample types. This sequence originates from a human donor in a cohort sampled during active COVID-19. The specimen sequenced was peripheral blood.

CDR3 loop: CASTAGLAGTGELFF. The DNA sequence is as follows: TGCGCCAGCACCGCGGGACTAGCGGGAACCGGGGAGCTGTTTTTT. Here the chain combines TRBV5-1 and TRBJ2-2; 13 junctional bases match TRBD2. The CDR3 sequence holds 15 residues, the cysteine and phenylalanine included. Only CDR3 DNA is held: 45 bases, read in frame from base 1. For CDR1 and CDR2, the germline V gene lists SGHRS and YFSETQ. Here V drops 6 bases and J drops 5 bases, and the junction holds 4 bases not matched to any gene.